This T cell receptor beta chain originates from a study of PD-L1 blockade in urothelial cancer. Across the study: Blood yielded a median of roughly 140,000 T cells per sample.

CDR1 and CDR2 (germline): MNHNS, SASEGT. Trimming stripped 2 bases from V and 4 bases from J, with 12 bases between. CDR3 size: 15 residues. Indicated time point: peripheral blood 6 weeks after treatment start. All patients carried locally advanced or metastatic urothelial carcinoma. This clone was detected once. Some clones are missing from TCRdb's copy, which holds only in-frame ones; the method was immunoSEQ multiplex PCR. Of over 70,000 clones listed, over 80% are singletons. The source is a man between 65 and 85 years old with urothelial cancer. J is TRBJ2-1 and V is TRBV6-1; possibly TRBD2 for D (6 bases). Material: PBMCs, obtained around atezolizumab (anti-PD-L1) treatment. This CDR3 reads CASSEWRGTYNEQFF. The CDR3 DNA follows: TGTGCCAGCAGTGAATGGCGGGGTACGTACAATGAGCAGTTCTTC.